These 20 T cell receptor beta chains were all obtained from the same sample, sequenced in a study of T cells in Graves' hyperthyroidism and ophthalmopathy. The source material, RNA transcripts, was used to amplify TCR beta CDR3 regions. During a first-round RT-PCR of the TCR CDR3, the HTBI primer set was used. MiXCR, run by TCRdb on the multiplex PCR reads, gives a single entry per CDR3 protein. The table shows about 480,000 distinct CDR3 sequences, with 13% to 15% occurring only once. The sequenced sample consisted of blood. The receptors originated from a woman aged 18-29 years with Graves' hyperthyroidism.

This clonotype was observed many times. CDR3 sequence reads: CATSDRKLAGGLTDTQYF. The CDR3 DNA is TGTGCCACCAGTGACCGAAAACTAGCGGGAGGGCTCACAGATACGCAGTATTTT. The genes are TRBV24-1 and TRBJ2-3, with TRBD2 matching over 13 bases. The length of the CDR3 is 18 residues. Germline lookup yields CDR1 KGHDR and CDR2 SFDVKD. V trimming: 4 bases; J trimming: 2 bases; junction bases outside the gene matches: 8.

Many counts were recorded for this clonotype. The DNA for the CDR3 is TGTGCCAGCAGTTCGCTGACAGGGGGCGCCGAGACCCAGTACTTC. Protein product: CASSSLTGGAETQYF. This chain links TRBV6-1 with TRBJ2-5; 10 bases are a match to TRBD1. Unmatched junction bases numbered 8, after V lost 5 bases and J lost 5 bases. In germline, CDR1 is MNHNS, CDR2 SASEGT. The CDR3 has 15 amino acids.

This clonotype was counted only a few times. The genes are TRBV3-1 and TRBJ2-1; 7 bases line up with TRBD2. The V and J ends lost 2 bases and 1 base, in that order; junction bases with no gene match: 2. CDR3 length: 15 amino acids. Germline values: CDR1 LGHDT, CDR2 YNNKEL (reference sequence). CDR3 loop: CASSQMGGSYNEQFF. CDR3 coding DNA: TGTGCCAGCAGCCAAATGGGAGGGTCCTACAATGAGCAGTTCTTC.

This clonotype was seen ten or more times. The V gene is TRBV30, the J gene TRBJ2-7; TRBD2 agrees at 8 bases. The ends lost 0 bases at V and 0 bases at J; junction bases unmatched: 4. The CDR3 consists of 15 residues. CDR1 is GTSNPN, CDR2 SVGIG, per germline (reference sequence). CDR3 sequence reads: CAWSVWGLVSYEQYF. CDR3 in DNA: TGTGCCTGGAGTGTATGGGGACTAGTCTCCTACGAGCAGTACTTC.

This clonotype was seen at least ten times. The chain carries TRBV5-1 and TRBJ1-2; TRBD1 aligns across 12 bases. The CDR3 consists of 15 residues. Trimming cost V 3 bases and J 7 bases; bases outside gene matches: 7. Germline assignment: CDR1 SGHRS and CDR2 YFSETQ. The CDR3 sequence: CASSSSGTGGVGYTF. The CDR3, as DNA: TGCGCCAGCAGCTCGTCCGGGACAGGGGGCGTTGGCTACACCTTC.

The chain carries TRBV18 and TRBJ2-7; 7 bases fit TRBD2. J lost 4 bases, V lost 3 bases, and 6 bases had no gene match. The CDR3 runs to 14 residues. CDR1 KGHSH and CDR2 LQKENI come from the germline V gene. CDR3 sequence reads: CASSPGRERYEQYF. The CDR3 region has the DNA TGTGCCAGCTCACCGGGGCGGGAGAGGTACGAGCAGTACTTC. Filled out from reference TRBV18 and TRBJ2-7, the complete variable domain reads NAGVMQNPRHLVRRRGQEARLRCSPMKGHSHVYWYRQLPEEGLKFMVYLQKENIIDESGMPKERFSAEFPKEGPSILRIQQVVRGDSAAYFCASSPGRERYEQYFGPGTRLTVT.

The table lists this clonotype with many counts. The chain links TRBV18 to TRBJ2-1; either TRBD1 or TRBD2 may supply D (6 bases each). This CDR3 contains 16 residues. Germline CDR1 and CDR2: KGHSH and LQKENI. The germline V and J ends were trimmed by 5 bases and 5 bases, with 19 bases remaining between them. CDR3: CASSSRGQLADNEQFF. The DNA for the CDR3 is TGTGCCAGCTCATCCCGGGGGCAGCTAGCAGACAATGAGCAGTTCTTC.

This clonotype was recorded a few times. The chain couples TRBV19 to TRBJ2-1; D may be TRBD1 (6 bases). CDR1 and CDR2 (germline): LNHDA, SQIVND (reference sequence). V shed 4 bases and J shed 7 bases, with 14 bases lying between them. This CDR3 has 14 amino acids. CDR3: CASSTGELPNEQFF. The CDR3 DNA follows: TGTGCCAGTAGTACAGGGGAGTTACCTAATGAGCAGTTCTTC.

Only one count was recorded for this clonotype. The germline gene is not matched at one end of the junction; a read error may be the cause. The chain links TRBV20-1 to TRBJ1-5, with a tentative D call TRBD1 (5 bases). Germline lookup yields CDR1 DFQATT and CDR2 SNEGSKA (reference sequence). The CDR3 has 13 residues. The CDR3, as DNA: TGCGGTGCCCGCCCCTTAGGGACTCAGCCCCAGCATTTT. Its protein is CGARPLGTQPQHF.

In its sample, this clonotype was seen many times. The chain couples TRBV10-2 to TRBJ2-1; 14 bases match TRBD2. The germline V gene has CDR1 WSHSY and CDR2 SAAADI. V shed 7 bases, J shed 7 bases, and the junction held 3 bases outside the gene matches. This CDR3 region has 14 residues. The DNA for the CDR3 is TGCGCCAGCATGGGACTAGCGGGAGATAATGAGCAGTTCTTC. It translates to CASMGLAGDNEQFF.

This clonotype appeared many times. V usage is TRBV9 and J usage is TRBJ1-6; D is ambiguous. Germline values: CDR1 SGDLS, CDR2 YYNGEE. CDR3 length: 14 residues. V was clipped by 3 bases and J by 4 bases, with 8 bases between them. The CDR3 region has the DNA TGTGCCAGCAGCGACGAGGTTTATAATTCACCCCTCCACTTT. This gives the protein CASSDEVYNSPLHF.

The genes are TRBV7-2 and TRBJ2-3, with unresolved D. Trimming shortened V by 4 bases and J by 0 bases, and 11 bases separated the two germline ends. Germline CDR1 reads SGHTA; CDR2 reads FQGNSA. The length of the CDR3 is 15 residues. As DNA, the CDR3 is TGTGCCAGCAGCTGGGCTGGTACTAGCACAGATACGCAGTATTTT. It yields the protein CASSWAGTSTDTQYF.

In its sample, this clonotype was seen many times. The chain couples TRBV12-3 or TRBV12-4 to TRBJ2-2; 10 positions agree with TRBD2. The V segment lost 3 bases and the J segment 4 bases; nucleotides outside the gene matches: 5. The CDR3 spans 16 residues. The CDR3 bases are TGTGCCAGCAGTTTCCGGTTAGCGGGGGGCACCGGGGAGCTGTTTTTT. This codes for CASSFRLAGGTGELFF.

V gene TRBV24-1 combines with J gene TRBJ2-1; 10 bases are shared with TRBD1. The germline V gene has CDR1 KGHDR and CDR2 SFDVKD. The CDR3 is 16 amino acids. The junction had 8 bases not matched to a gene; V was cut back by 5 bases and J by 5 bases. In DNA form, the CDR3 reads TGTGCCACCAGTGGGGGACCGGGACAGGGGCACAATGAGCAGTTCTTC. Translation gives CATSGGPGQGHNEQFF.

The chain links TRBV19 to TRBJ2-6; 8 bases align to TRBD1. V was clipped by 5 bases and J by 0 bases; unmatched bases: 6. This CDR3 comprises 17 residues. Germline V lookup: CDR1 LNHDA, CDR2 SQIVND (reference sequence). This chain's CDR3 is CASSEDRVFSGANVLTF. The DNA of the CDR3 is TGTGCCAGTAGTGAGGACAGGGTCTTCTCTGGGGCCAACGTCCTGACTTTC.

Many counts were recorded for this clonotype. CDR3: CASSQDRGSGRVDTQYF. The CDR3 DNA reads as TGTGCCAGCAGCCAAGATCGGGGTAGCGGGAGAGTAGATACGCAGTATTTT. The chain carries TRBV3-1 and TRBJ2-3; 9 bases fit TRBD2. J lost 5 bases, V lost 0 bases, and 9 bases had no gene match. This CDR3 comprises 17 residues. Germline V gives CDR1 LGHDT, CDR2 YNNKEL (reference sequence).

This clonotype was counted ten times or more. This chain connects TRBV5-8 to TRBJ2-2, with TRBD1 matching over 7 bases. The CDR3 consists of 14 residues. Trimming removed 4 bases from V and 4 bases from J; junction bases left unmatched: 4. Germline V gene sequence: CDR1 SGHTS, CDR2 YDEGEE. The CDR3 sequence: CASSAGTATGELFF. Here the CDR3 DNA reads TGTGCCAGCAGCGCCGGGACAGCCACCGGGGAGCTGTTTTTT. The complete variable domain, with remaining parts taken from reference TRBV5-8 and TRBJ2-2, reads EAGVTQSPTHLIKTRGQQATLRCSPISGHTSVYWYQQALGLGLQFLLWYDEGEERNRGNFPPRFSGRQFPNYSSELNVNALELEDSALYLCASSAGTATGELFFGEGSRLTVL.

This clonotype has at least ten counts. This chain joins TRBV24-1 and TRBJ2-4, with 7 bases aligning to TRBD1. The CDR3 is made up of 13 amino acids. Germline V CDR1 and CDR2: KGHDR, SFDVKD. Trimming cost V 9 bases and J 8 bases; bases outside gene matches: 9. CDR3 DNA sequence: TGTGCCACCGCTTTACAGGGGAGTGACATTCAGTACTTC. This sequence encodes CATALQGSDIQYF.

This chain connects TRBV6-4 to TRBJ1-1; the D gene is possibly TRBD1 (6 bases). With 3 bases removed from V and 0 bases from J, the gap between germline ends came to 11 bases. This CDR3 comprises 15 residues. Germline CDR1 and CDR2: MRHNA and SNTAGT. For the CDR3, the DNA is TGTGCCAGCAGTGAGGCCGCAGGGGTGAACACTGAAGCTTTCTTT. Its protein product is CASSEAAGVNTEAFF.

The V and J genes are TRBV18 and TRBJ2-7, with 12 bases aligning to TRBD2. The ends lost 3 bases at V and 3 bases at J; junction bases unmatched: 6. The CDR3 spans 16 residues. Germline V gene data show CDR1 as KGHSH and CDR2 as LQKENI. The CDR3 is CASSPGQGLAGYEQYF. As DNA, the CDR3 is TGTGCCAGCTCACCCGGCCAGGGACTAGCGGGCTACGAGCAGTACTTC.